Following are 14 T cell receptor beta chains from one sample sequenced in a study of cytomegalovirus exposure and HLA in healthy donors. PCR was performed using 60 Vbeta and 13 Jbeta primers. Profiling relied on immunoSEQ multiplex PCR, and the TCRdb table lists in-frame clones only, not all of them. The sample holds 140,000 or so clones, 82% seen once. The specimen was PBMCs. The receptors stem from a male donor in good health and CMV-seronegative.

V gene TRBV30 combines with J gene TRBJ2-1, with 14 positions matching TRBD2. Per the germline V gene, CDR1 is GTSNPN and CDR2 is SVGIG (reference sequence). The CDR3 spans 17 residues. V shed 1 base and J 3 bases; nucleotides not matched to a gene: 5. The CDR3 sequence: CAWSGGGLAGDYNEQFF. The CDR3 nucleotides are TGTGCCTGGAGTGGCGGGGGACTAGCGGGAGACTACAATGAGCAGTTCTTC.

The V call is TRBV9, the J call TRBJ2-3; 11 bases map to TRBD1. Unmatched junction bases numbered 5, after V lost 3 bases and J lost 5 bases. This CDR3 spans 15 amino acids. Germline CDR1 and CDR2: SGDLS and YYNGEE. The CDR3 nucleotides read TGTGCCAGCAGCGCAACCGGGACAGGGGGAGATACGCAGTATTTT. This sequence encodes CASSATGTGGDTQYF. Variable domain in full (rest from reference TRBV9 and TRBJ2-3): DSGVTQTPKHLITATGQRVTLRCSPRSGDLSVYWYQQSLDQGLQFLIQYYNGEERAKGNILERFSAQQFPDLHSELNLSSLELGDSALYFCASSATGTGGDTQYFGPGTRLTVL.

CDR3 protein: CASSFSEAYEQYF. The CDR3 DNA reads TGTGCCAGCAGTTTTTCGGAGGCCTACGAGCAGTACTTC. The rearrangement joins TRBV27 to TRBJ2-7; tentatively, D is TRBD2 (5 bases). The CDR3 extends over 13 amino acids. The V gene lost 3 bases and the J gene lost 2 bases, with 8 bases spanning the gap. Germline lookup yields CDR1 MNHEY and CDR2 SMNVEV (reference sequence).

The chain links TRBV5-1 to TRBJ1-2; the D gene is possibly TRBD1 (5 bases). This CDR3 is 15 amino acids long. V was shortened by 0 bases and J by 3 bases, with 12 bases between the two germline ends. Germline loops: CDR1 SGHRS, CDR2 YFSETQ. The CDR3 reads CASSLVIGGDYGYTF. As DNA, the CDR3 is TGCGCCAGCAGCTTGGTTATCGGGGGGGACTATGGCTACACCTTC.

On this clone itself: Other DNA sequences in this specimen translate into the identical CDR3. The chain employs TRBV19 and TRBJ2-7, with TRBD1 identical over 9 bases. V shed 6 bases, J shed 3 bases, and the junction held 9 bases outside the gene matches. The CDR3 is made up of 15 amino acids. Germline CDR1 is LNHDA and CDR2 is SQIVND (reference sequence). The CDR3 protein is CASSISGQGIYEQYF. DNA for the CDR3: TGTGCCAGTAGCATCTCAGGACAGGGGATCTACGAGCAGTACTTC.

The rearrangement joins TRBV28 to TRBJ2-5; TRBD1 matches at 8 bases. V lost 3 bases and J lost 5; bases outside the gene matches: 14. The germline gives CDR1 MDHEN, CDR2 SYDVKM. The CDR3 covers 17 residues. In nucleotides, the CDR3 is TGTGCCAGCAGTTTTGTCCTTCTCGGGACAGGAACGGAGACCCAGTACTTC. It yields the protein CASSFVLLGTGTETQYF.

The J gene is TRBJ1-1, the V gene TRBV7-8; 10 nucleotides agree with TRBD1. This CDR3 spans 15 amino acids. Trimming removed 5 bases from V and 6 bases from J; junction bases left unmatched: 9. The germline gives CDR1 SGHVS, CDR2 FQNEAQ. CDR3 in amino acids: CASSQGDRGNPEAFF. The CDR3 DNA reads TGTGCCAGCAGCCAAGGGGACAGGGGAAATCCTGAAGCTTTCTTT.

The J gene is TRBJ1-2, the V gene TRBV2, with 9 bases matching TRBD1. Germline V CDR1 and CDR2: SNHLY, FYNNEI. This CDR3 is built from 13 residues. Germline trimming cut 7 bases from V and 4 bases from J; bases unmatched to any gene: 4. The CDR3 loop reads CASTQQGAYGYTF. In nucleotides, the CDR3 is TGTGCCAGCACCCAACAGGGGGCCTATGGCTACACCTTC.

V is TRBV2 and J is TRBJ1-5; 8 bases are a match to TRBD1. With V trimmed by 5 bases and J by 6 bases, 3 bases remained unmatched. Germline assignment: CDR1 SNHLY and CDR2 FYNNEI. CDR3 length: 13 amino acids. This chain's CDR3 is CASSLQGGQPQHF. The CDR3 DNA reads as TGTGCCAGCAGTTTACAGGGGGGTCAGCCCCAGCATTTT.

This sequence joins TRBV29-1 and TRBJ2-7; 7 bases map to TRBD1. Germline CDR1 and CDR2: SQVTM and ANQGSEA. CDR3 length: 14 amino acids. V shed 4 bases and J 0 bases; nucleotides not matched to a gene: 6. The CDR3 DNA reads TGCAGCGTTGTTTGGGGACAGAGCTCCTACGAGCAGTACTTC. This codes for CSVVWGQSSYEQYF.

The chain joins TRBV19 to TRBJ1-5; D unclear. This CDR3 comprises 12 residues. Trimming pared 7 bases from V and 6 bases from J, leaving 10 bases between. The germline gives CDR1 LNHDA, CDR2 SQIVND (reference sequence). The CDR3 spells CASNGGSQPQHF. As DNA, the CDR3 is TGTGCCAGTAACGGAGGGAGTCAGCCCCAGCATTTT.

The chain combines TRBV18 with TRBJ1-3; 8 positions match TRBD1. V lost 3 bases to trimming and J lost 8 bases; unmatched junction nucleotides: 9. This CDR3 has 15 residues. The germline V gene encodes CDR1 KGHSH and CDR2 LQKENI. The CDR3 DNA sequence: TGTGCCAGCTCACCCCCCGGACAGGGTATGGACACCATATATTTT. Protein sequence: CASSPPGQGMDTIYF.

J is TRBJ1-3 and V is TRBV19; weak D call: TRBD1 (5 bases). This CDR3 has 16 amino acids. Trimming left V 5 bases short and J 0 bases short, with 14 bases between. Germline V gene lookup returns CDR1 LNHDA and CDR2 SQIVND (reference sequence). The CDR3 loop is CASSSPRDSSGNTIYF. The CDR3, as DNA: TGTGCCAGTAGTTCCCCGAGAGACAGCTCTGGAAACACCATATATTTT.

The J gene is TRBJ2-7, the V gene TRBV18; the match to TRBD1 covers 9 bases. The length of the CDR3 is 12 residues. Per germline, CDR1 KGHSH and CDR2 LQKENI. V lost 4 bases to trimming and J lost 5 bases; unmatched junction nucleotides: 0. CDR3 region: CASSRTGDEQYF. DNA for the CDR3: TGTGCCAGCTCACGGACAGGGGACGAGCAGTACTTC.